The TCR beta chain described here comes from a study of shared T cell receptors in the human thymus. Per germline, CDR1 MNHEY and CDR2 SMNVEV (reference sequence). This CDR3 has 15 residues. V shed 5 bases and J 4 bases; nucleotides not matched to a gene: 6. TCRdb's copy holds only in-frame clones and misses some; the assay was immunoSEQ multiplex PCR. There are roughly 500,000 clones in the sample; roughly 74% occur only once, and 0.013% lies in the top ten. These data are also associated with another study on human thymus T cells. From that second work: Having surgery to correct congenital heart defects, healthy Finnish infants acted as the donors. Resections were taken during corrective heart surgery, and the thymus tissue came from these. Usage of V and J genes appeared biased in thymic and blood repertoires. Reports from related research described highly overlapping thymic repertoires among unrelated individuals.

This receptor was obtained from a boy under two years old with a congenital heart defect. The sample taken for sequencing was thymocytes. The chain carries TRBV27 and TRBJ2-7; TRBD2 matches 12 bases. This CDR3 reads CASSHVTSGSYEQYF. In DNA, the CDR3 is TGTGCCAGCAGTCACGTGACTAGCGGGAGTTACGAGCAGTACTTC.